The table lists the clone carrying this T cell receptor (beta chain) with many counts. The data originate from a study of molecular identifiers for immune sequencing clone quantification. Germline loops: CDR1 MDHEN, CDR2 SYDVKM. The CDR3 contains 15 residues. V shed 6 bases, J shed 7 bases, and the junction held 11 bases outside the gene matches. The authors built bulk TCR libraries by previously described methods with listed TCR primers. TCRdb re-called the PCR reads through MiXCR, storing one row per CDR3 protein. The table records hundreds of thousands of distinct CDR3 sequences, about 22% of them present only once.

The chain recombines TRBV28 with TRBJ1-4; 7 bases map to TRBD1. Sequenced: naive CD8+ T cells from blood, with Jurkat cell RNA spiked in. Indicated subset: FACS-sorted CD8+CD4-CCR7+CD45RA+ naive T cells. The receptor's source is a human donor in good health. Some libraries in this study had Jurkat cell RNA spiked in. CDR3 sequence reads: CASSWRGPNREKLFF. The DNA of the CDR3 is TGTGCCAGCAGCTGGAGGGGGCCAAACCGTGAAAAACTGTTTTTT.